These T cell receptor beta chains were read from a single sample in a study of HIV-infected patients and healthy controls. TCRdb re-analysed the 5' RACE reads in MiXCR, keeping a single row per CDR3 protein. The table includes roughly 20,000 distinct CDR3 sequences, 8.5% to 9% detected once. The sequences come from blood, collected during antiretroviral therapy. Receptors originate from an adult with HIV infection. CDR3s include the opening cysteine and the closing phenylalanine or tryptophan. The order of the fields is D gene, J gene, V gene, clone size, CDR3 protein, CDR3 DNA. A D gene is named only where the DNA matches it firmly. Size tells how often a clone was seen (once, few, many) or the class of an expanded clone, and some rows leave it out.

NA | TRBJ1-5 | TRBV2 | many | CASRDFSNQPQHF | TGTGCCAGCAGAGACTTTAGCAATCAGCCCCAGCATTTT
TRBD2 | TRBJ2-1 | TRBV4-1 | many | CASSQVPREGHEQFF | TGCGCCAGCAGCCAAGTCCCGCGGGAGGGCCATGAGCAGTTCTTC
NA | TRBJ2-2 | TRBV29-1 | many | CSGYRETGELFF | TGCAGCGGGTACAGGGAAACCGGGGAGCTGTTTTTT
TRBD1 | TRBJ1-6 | TRBV5-1 | medium-sized | CASSLVGQVNSPLHF | TGCGCCAGCAGCTTGGTGGGACAGGTTAATTCACCCCTCCACTTT
NA | TRBJ2-2 | TRBV6-2/TRBV6-3 | NA | CASSAAGGPPGGELFF | TGTGCCAGCAGTGCTGCCGGGGGCCCACCGGGCGGGGAGCTGTTTTTT
NA | TRBJ1-6 | TRBV5-1 | few | CASSLAPTGFDSPLHF | TGCGCCAGCAGCTTGGCACCGACAGGTTTTGATTCACCCCTCCACTTT
NA | TRBJ1-4 | TRBV28 | few | CASSFMGAGTNEKLFF | TGTGCCAGCAGTTTTATGGGGGCTGGAACTAATGAAAAACTGTTTTTT
TRBD2 | TRBJ2-1 | TRBV10-3 | NA | CAISANGTSGGYNEQFF | TGTGCCATCAGTGCCAACGGGACTAGCGGGGGATACAATGAGCAGTTCTTC
TRBD2 | TRBJ2-3 | TRBV2 | many | CASMGVRRGGAVAYDTQYF | TGTGCCAGCATGGGGGTACGGCGGGGGGGCGCGGTTGCCTACGATACGCAGTATTTT
NA | TRBJ1-4 | TRBV18 | NA | CASSPRAEKLFF | TGTGCCAGCTCACCACGAGCTGAAAAACTGTTTTTT
NA | TRBJ1-6 | TRBV30 | many | CAWSVQGGQNSPLHF | TGTGCCTGGAGTGTACAAGGGGGGCAAAATTCACCCCTCCACTTT
NA | TRBJ2-3 | TRBV7-3 | NA | CASSLAKTASTDTQYF | TGTGCCAGCAGCCTAGCTAAGACCGCGAGCACAGATACGCAGTATTTT
NA | TRBJ2-3 | TRBV9 | many | CASSPYPESPDTQYF | TGTGCCAGCAGCCCTTACCCAGAATCCCCAGATACGCAGTATTTT
NA | TRBJ2-5 | TRBV5-1 | many | CASSFSNRYQETQYF | TGCGCCAGCAGCTTTTCCAATAGGTACCAAGAGACCCAGTACTTC
TRBD2 | TRBJ2-2 | TRBV7-3 | NA | CASSPRLAGNSGELFF | TGTGCCAGCAGCCCCCGACTAGCGGGGAATTCCGGGGAGCTGTTTTTT
TRBD1 | TRBJ1-2 | TRBV5-1 | many | CASRATGEGGYTF | TGCGCCAGCAGGGCGACAGGGGAAGGAGGCTACACCTTC
NA | TRBJ2-3 | TRBV5-4 | many | CASSLVSLADTDTQYF | TGTGCCAGCAGCTTGGTTTCGTTGGCAGACACAGATACGCAGTATTTT
NA | TRBJ1-1 | TRBV5-6 | many | CASSYRVGATEAFF | TGTGCCAGCAGCTACAGGGTGGGTGCCACTGAAGCTTTCTTT
NA | TRBJ2-1 | TRBV25-1 | NA | CASSVGGGGEQFF | TGTGCCAGCAGTGTGGGGGGGGGCGGTGAGCAGTTCTTC
NA | TRBJ1-1 | TRBV12-3/TRBV12-4 | many | CASSLGEGVSTEAFF | TGTGCCAGCAGTTTAGGGGAGGGGGTAAGCACTGAAGCTTTCTTT
NA | TRBJ2-7 | TRBV27 | many | CASSLRVRYEQYF | TGTGCCAGCAGTTTAAGGGTCCGCTACGAGCAGTACTTC
TRBD2 | TRBJ2-3 | TRBV20-1 | many | CSARDLAGGGTDTQYF | TGCAGTGCTAGAGATCTAGCGGGAGGAGGGACAGATACGCAGTATTTT
TRBD1 | TRBJ2-7 | TRBV27 | many | CASSRRGDRGYEQYF | TGTGCCAGCAGCCGACGGGGGGACAGGGGCTACGAGCAGTACTTC
NA | TRBJ2-7 | TRBV7-2 | many | CASSPLEGEGYEQYF | TGTGCCAGCAGCCCCCTCGAGGGCGAGGGCTACGAGCAGTACTTC
NA | TRBJ1-2 | TRBV29-1 | many | CSVDPGYTF | TGCAGCGTTGATCCGGGCTACACCTTC
NA | TRBJ1-5 | TRBV18 | NA | CASSGDRVSNQPQHF | TGTGCCAGCTCGGGAGACAGAGTTAGCAATCAGCCCCAGCATTTT
TRBD2 | TRBJ2-1 | TRBV7-6 | many | CASSLSAGEGNEQFF | TGTGCCAGCAGCTTATCAGCGGGAGAGGGCAATGAGCAGTTCTTC
TRBD1 | TRBJ1-1 | TRBV4-1 | NA | CASSQRDRGVGTEAFF | TGCGCCAGCAGCCAAAGGGACAGGGGCGTGGGCACTGAAGCTTTCTTT
TRBD2 | TRBJ2-5 | TRBV20-1 | many | CSARELAGGNQETQYF | TGCAGTGCTAGAGAACTAGCGGGGGGAAACCAAGAGACCCAGTACTTC
NA | TRBJ1-2 | TRBV4-2 | many | CASSQGGIEGYTF | TGTGCCAGCAGCCAAGGCGGGATAGAGGGCTACACCTTC
TRBD1 | TRBJ2-3 | TRBV7-3 | many | CASSPRTGGLDTQYF | TGTGCCAGCAGCCCGCGGACAGGGGGGCTGGATACGCAGTATTTT
NA | TRBJ1-5 | TRBV6-5 | many | CASKHNRDQPQHF | TGTGCCAGCAAACATAATCGGGATCAGCCCCAGCATTTT
NA | TRBJ1-1 | TRBV11-2 | many | CASSLGGAWNTEAFF | TGTGCCAGCAGCTTAGGAGGGGCATGGAACACTGAAGCTTTCTTT
NA | TRBJ2-1 | TRBV20-1 | medium-sized | CSASGPSYNEQFF | TGCAGTGCTAGCGGCCCAAGCTACAATGAGCAGTTCTTC
TRBD2 | TRBJ2-2 | TRBV19 | many | CASERGTSGATGELFF | TGTGCCTCCGAGAGGGGGACTAGCGGGGCCACCGGGGAGCTGTTTTTT
NA | TRBJ2-2 | TRBV29-1 | many | CSVGRATGTGELFF | TGCAGCGTTGGTAGGGCCACCGGCACCGGGGAGCTGTTTTTT
NA | TRBJ1-2 | TRBV2 | many | CASSEFRFYGYTF | TGTGCCAGCAGTGAATTCAGGTTCTATGGCTACACCTTC
TRBD1 | TRBJ1-5 | TRBV20-1 | many | CSAAYLRTGGADQPQHF | TGCAGTGCTGCCTACCTCCGGACAGGGGGCGCGGATCAGCCCCAGCATTTT
TRBD1 | TRBJ1-1 | TRBV5-1 | many | CASSLGGEAFF | TGCGCCAGCAGTTTAGGGGGCGAAGCTTTCTTT
NA | TRBJ2-7 | TRBV30 | many | CAWSVGGVYEQYF | TGTGCCTGGAGTGTTGGAGGGGTCTACGAGCAGTACTTC
NA | TRBJ2-2 | TRBV6-5 | few | CASSYPGPGTANTGELFF | TGTGCCAGCAGTTACCCCGGCCCCGGGACCGCGAACACCGGGGAGCTGTTTTTT
NA | TRBJ2-3 | TRBV9 | medium-sized | CASSVGGIGDTQYF | TGTGCCAGCAGCGTCGGCGGGATCGGAGATACGCAGTATTTT
NA | TRBJ1-4 | TRBV19 | many | CASTSGTTETNEKLFF | TGTGCCAGTACCTCAGGGACAACTGAAACTAATGAAAAACTGTTTTTT
NA | TRBJ2-2 | TRBV10-1 | medium-sized | CASSLNTGELFF | TGCGCCAGCAGTCTAAACACCGGGGAGCTGTTTTTT
NA | TRBJ1-1 | TRBV20-1 | NA | CSARDGRGPTEAFF | TGCAGTGCTAGAGATGGTCGGGGGCCTACTGAAGCTTTCTTT
TRBD1 | TRBJ1-1 | TRBV24-1 | few | CATSDGTGNTEAFF | TGTGCCACCAGTGATGGGACAGGGAACACTGAAGCTTTCTTT
NA | TRBJ2-7 | TRBV3-1 | many | CASSPDSYYEQYF | TGTGCCAGCAGCCCGGACAGTTACTACGAGCAGTACTTC
NA | TRBJ1-1 | TRBV12-3/TRBV12-4 | NA | CASSFGGNTEAFF | TGTGCCAGCAGTTTCGGGGGAAACACTGAAGCTTTCTTT
NA | TRBJ2-7 | TRBV27 | many | CASSLRDQVGEQYF | TGTGCCAGCAGTTTAAGGGACCAGGTGGGAGAGCAGTACTTC
NA | TRBJ2-2 | TRBV6-5 | many | CASRSGTANTGELFF | TGTGCCAGCAGGTCCGGGACTGCGAACACCGGGGAGCTGTTTTTT
NA | TRBJ2-4 | TRBV27 | NA | CASSPYRPQALNIQYF | TGTGCCAGCAGTCCCTACAGGCCCCAAGCGCTAAACATTCAGTACTTC
TRBD2 | TRBJ2-1 | TRBV5-1 | many | CASSLDSLAGVYNEQFF | TGCGCCAGCAGCTTAGACTCGTTAGCGGGGGTCTACAATGAGCAGTTCTTC
NA | TRBJ2-5 | TRBV12-5 | many | CASGRGAETQYF | TGTGCTAGTGGGCGCGGGGCGGAGACCCAGTACTTC